Below are 24 T cell receptor beta chains sequenced from a single sample in a study of blood T cell repertoires in COVID-19. Repertoires were generated with immunoSEQ multiplex PCR, while TCRdb's copy carries only in-frame clones and drops some. The sample lists 30,000 to 45,000 clones, approximately 90% occurring once. The sequencing sample was made of peripheral blood. The receptors were gathered from a human donor in a cohort sampled during active COVID-19.

In this sample, this clone turned up a few times. The chain employs TRBV2 and TRBJ1-6; 9 bases line up with TRBD1. The CDR3 consists of 15 residues. The V segment lost 6 bases and the J segment 6 bases; nucleotides outside the gene matches: 6. Germline CDR1 SNHLY, CDR2 FYNNEI. The CDR3 coding sequence is TGTGCCAGCAGGCGACAGGGGGACCGTAATTCACCCCTCCACTTT. Translation: CASRRQGDRNSPLHF.

DNA of the CDR3: TGTGCCAGCAGCGTAGGGGGAGGGACTAGCCCAACAGAGACCCAGTACTTC. It yields the protein CASSVGGGTSPTETQYF. The V call is TRBV9, the J call TRBJ2-5, with 9 bases fitting TRBD2. The CDR3 consists of 17 residues. J gave up 4 bases and V 0 bases, and 10 bases lay outside the gene matches. Germline V gene data show CDR1 as SGDLS and CDR2 as YYNGEE. Supplemented by reference TRBV9 and TRBJ2-5, the full variable domain reads DSGVTQTPKHLITATGQRVTLRCSPRSGDLSVYWYQQSLDQGLQFLIQYYNGEERAKGNILERFSAQQFPDLHSELNLSSLELGDSALYFCASSVGGGTSPTETQYFGPGTRLLVL.

The CDR3 nucleotides read TGTGCCAGCAGTGGGGGACAGCAAGAGACCCAGTACTTC. It encodes CASSGGQQETQYF. J is TRBJ2-5 and V is TRBV12-3 or TRBV12-4, with 7 bases that match TRBD1. The V and J ends lost 5 bases and 2 bases, in that order; junction bases with no gene match: 2. The CDR3 extends over 13 amino acids.

The chain joins TRBV3-1 (or the pseudogene TRBV3-2) to TRBJ2-7, with 12 bases aligning to TRBD2. Germline values: CDR1 LGHDT, CDR2 YNNKEL (reference sequence). The CDR3 sequence is 19 residues long. Unmatched junction bases numbered 13, after V lost 0 bases and J lost 4 bases. CDR3 nucleotide sequence: TGTGCCAGCAGCCAAGACGCTGGACTAGCGGGGCCTCCCCGGTACGAGCAGTACTTC. As protein: CASSQDAGLAGPPRYEQYF.

The chain joins TRBV21-1 to TRBJ1-2; the table's D call TRBD1 went unverified against the DNA. TRBV21-1 is an annotated pseudogene. This CDR3 is built from 16 residues. CDR3 sequence reads: CASSKKEKGGLYGYTF. As DNA, the CDR3 is TGTGCCAGCAGCAAAAAAGAGAAAGGGGGCCTATATGGCTACACCTTC.

This chain connects TRBV29-1 to TRBJ2-5; D remains unclear. The CDR3 loop spans 12 amino acids. Germline V gene data show CDR1 as SQVTM and CDR2 as ANQGSEA. Trimming cost V 3 bases and J 4 bases, with 9 bases left between them. CDR3 bases: TGCAGCGTTGACGCCCGGTCAGAGACCCAGTACTTC. Its translation: CSVDARSETQYF.

The genes are TRBV2 and TRBJ1-5; TRBD1 agrees at 7 bases. V shed 6 bases, J shed 0 bases, and the junction held 5 bases outside the gene matches. CDR3 length: 15 amino acids. Germline V CDR1 and CDR2: SNHLY, FYNNEI. CDR3 amino acids: CASSRQGLSNQPQHF. The CDR3 DNA reads as TGTGCCAGCAGCCGACAGGGCCTTAGCAATCAGCCCCAGCATTTT.

The chain couples TRBV28 to TRBJ2-1; D might be TRBD1 (6 bases). Trimming cost V 5 bases and J 0 bases, with 14 bases left between them. Germline V gene lookup returns CDR1 MDHEN and CDR2 SYDVKM. The CDR3 totals 16 residues. The CDR3 protein is CASSPRRGSSYNEQFF. Here the CDR3 DNA reads TGTGCCAGCAGTCCCCGCAGGGGCAGCTCCTACAATGAGCAGTTCTTC.

The V and J genes are TRBV12-3 or TRBV12-4 and TRBJ2-1; a possible D gene is TRBD2 (5 bases). V lost 11 bases, J lost 1 base, and 12 bases lay in between. This CDR3 contains 13 residues. This CDR3 reads CAEPGISYNEQFF. For the CDR3, the DNA is TGTGCCGAGCCGGGAATTTCCTACAATGAGCAGTTCTTC.

The chain uses TRBV29-1 and TRBJ2-3, with D possibly TRBD1 on 5 matching bases. V gave up 4 bases and J gave up 6 bases, with 5 bases separating them. The germline gives CDR1 SQVTM, CDR2 ANQGSEA. This CDR3 comprises 10 residues. The CDR3 spells CSVAGDTQYF. CDR3 DNA sequence: TGCAGCGTTGCAGGGGATACGCAGTATTTT.

This clone was observed a single time. The chain carries TRBV2 and TRBJ2-7; D unclear. V lost 5 bases, J lost 1 base, and 6 bases lay in between. Germline V lookup: CDR1 SNHLY, CDR2 FYNNEI. The CDR3 covers 12 residues. The CDR3 here is CASSLESYEQYF. The CDR3 DNA reads as TGTGCCAGCAGTCTAGAATCCTACGAGCAGTACTTC. The full variable domain, completed using reference TRBV2 and TRBJ2-7, is EPEVTQTPSHQVTQMGQEVILRCVPISNHLYFYWYRQILGQKVEFLVSFYNNEISEKSEIFDDQFSVERPDGSNFTLKIRSTKLEDSAMYFCASSLESYEQYFGPGTRLTVT.

The chain carries TRBV7-9 and TRBJ1-4; TRBD1 is a possible D gene (6 bases). The length of the CDR3 is 15 residues. V dropped 5 bases and J dropped 0 bases, with 10 bases sitting between them. The germline V gene encodes CDR1 SEHNR and CDR2 FQNEAQ (reference sequence). CDR3 sequence reads: CASSHRDTTNEKLFF. CDR3 in DNA: TGTGCCAGCAGCCACCGGGACACAACTAATGAAAAACTGTTTTTT.

The chain combines TRBV10-2 with TRBJ1-5; 7 bases map to TRBD1. From germline, CDR1 is WSHSY and CDR2 SAAADI. The CDR3 consists of 17 residues. With 6 bases clipped from V and 2 bases from J, the junction kept 13 bases outside the gene matches. DNA of the CDR3: TGCGCCAGCAGCCGAAGCTCGACAGGGAACGGCAATCAGCCCCAGCATTTT. Amino acid sequence: CASSRSSTGNGNQPQHF.

This clone was picked up one time. The chain combines TRBV7-9 with TRBJ1-2, with 7 bases that match TRBD1. With V trimmed by 0 bases and J by 8 bases, 12 bases remained unmatched. Germline values: CDR1 SEHNR, CDR2 FQNEAQ (reference sequence). The length of the CDR3 is 16 residues. The CDR3 here is CASSLAAGTASGGYTF. CDR3 bases: TGTGCCAGCAGCTTAGCGGCGGGGACAGCCTCTGGGGGCTACACCTTC.

The chain has TRBV7-2 and TRBJ1-5; 9 bases fit TRBD1. Germline V CDR1 and CDR2: SGHTA, FQGNSA. The CDR3 totals 14 residues. Losses at the gene ends were 3 bases for V and 7 bases for J; bases not matched to a gene: 4. CDR3 in amino acids: CASSFRTGDQPQHF. DNA for the CDR3: TGTGCCAGCAGCTTTAGGACAGGGGACCAGCCCCAGCATTTT.

This chain connects TRBV19 to TRBJ2-3, with D possibly matching TRBD2 (6 bases). Germline V gives CDR1 LNHDA, CDR2 SQIVND (reference sequence). V lost 5 bases, J lost 5 bases, and 20 bases lay in between. The CDR3 loop spans 16 amino acids. CDR3 bases: TGTGCCAGTAGTCAACCGGGACTGGGGACGGGAGATACGCAGTATTTT. This translates into CASSQPGLGTGDTQYF.

The genes are TRBV2 and TRBJ2-2; 11 bases align to TRBD2. This CDR3 comprises 19 residues. Looked up from germline, CDR1 is SNHLY and CDR2 is FYNNEI. Trimming took 2 bases from V and 1 from J; bases not matched to a gene: 9. CDR3 DNA: TGTGCCAGCAGTGAATTTCTAGCGGGAGGTACGAAGAACACCGGGGAGCTGTTTTTT. It yields the protein CASSEFLAGGTKNTGELFF.

This clone was seen once. J is TRBJ2-3 and V is TRBV6-5; D remains ambiguous. This CDR3 is 14 amino acids long. Trimming shortened V by 6 bases and J by 5 bases, and 15 bases separated the two germline ends. The germline gives CDR1 MNHEY, CDR2 SVGAGI. The DNA for the CDR3 is TGTGCCAGCAGCCCCCGCGGAGACGGAGATACGCAGTATTTT. It codes for CASSPRGDGDTQYF.

In this sample, this clone turned up once. The CDR3 sequence: CASRRGTGAQETQYF. CDR3 bases: TGTGCCAGCAGACGTGGGACAGGGGCTCAAGAGACCCAGTACTTC. V is TRBV5-4 and J is TRBJ2-5; 10 bases are shared with TRBD1. The junction had 6 bases not matched to a gene; V was cut back by 5 bases and J by 2 bases. The CDR3 sequence is 15 residues long. Germline V CDR1 and CDR2: SGHNT, YYREEE (reference sequence).

V gene TRBV9 combines with J gene TRBJ2-2, with TRBD2 identical over 10 bases. Germline-derived CDR1 and CDR2 are SGDLS and YYNGEE. The CDR3 contains 17 residues. Trimming removed 0 bases from V and 3 bases from J; junction bases left unmatched: 5. CDR3 in amino acids: CASSVDPLAGDTGELFF. CDR3 DNA sequence: TGTGCCAGCAGCGTAGATCCCCTAGCGGGAGACACCGGGGAGCTGTTTTTT.

The CDR3: CASSDSRNQPQHF. The CDR3 region has the DNA TGTGCCAGCTCTGACAGCCGAAATCAGCCCCAGCATTTT. The chain combines TRBV18 with TRBJ1-5, with D possibly matching TRBD1 (5 bases). The germline gives CDR1 KGHSH, CDR2 LQKENI. The CDR3 is made up of 13 amino acids. The germline V and J ends were trimmed by 6 bases and 4 bases, with 10 bases remaining between them.

This chain connects TRBV28 to TRBJ1-4, with D tentatively TRBD1 (6 bases). The CDR3 has 12 amino acids. Trimming left V 11 bases short and J 8 bases short, with 15 bases between. Germline V gives CDR1 MDHEN, CDR2 SYDVKM. The CDR3 protein is CASGRGQEKLFF. DNA for the CDR3: TGTGCCTCGGGCAGGGGTCAAGAAAAACTGTTTTTT. The full variable domain, with the rest looked up from reference TRBV28 and TRBJ1-4, is DVKVTQSSRYLVKRTGEKVFLECVQDMDHENMFWYRQDPGLGLRLIYFSYDVKMKEKGDIPEGYSVSREKKERFSLILESASTNQTSMYLCASGRGQEKLFFGSGTQLSVL.

Here the CDR3 DNA reads TGTGCCAGCAGTCCGCGGTCCGGAGTTGGGGCGGAGACCCAGTACTTC. This translates into CASSPRSGVGAETQYF. The V gene is TRBV27, the J gene TRBJ2-5; D is possibly TRBD1 (5 bases). The CDR3 has 16 amino acids. The V gene lost 5 bases and the J gene lost 5 bases, with 21 bases spanning the gap. CDR1 and CDR2 (germline): MNHEY, SMNVEV (reference sequence).

V gene TRBV7-8 combines with J gene TRBJ1-1, with 10 bases lining up with TRBD1. The V segment lost 5 bases and the J segment 4 bases; nucleotides outside the gene matches: 4. The germline gives CDR1 SGHVS, CDR2 FQNEAQ. CDR3 length equals 14 residues. This CDR3 is CASSPRDRGTEAFF. As DNA, the CDR3 is TGTGCCAGCAGCCCCCGGGACAGGGGCACTGAAGCTTTCTTT.